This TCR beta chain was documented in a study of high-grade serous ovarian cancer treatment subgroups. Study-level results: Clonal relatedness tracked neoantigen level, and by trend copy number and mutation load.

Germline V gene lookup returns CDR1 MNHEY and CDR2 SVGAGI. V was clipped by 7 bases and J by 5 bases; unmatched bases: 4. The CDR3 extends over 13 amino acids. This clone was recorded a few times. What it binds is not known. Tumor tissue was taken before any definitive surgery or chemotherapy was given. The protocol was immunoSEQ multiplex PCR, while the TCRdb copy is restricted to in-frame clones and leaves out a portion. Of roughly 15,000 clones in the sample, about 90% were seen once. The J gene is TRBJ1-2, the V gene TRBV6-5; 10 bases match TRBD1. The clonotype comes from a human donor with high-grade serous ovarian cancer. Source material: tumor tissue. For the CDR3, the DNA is TGTGCCAGCACCGGGACAGGGGTTTATGGCTACACCTTC. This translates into CASTGTGVYGYTF.